This T cell receptor (beta chain) stems from a study of long-term antiretroviral therapy in people with HIV. An immunoSEQ assay, version v3.0, was performed at survey level. Method: immunoSEQ multiplex PCR; TCRdb's copy keeps in-frame clones and lacks some. This sample has around 16,000 clones, with about 81% found just once. Germline loops: CDR1 DFQATT, CDR2 SNEGSKA (reference sequence). The V gene lost 5 bases and the J gene lost 4 bases, with 8 bases spanning the gap. The CDR3 contains 11 residues. The starting material was unsorted PBMCs, obtained 3.2 to 3.4 years after starting antiretroviral therapy. This receptor was identified in a woman aged 40-49 years with HIV. V usage is TRBV20-1 and J usage is TRBJ1-1; D unclear. The CDR3 sequence is CSAGSATEAFF. The CDR3 DNA reads TGCAGTGCTGGGAGTGCCACTGAAGCTTTCTTT.